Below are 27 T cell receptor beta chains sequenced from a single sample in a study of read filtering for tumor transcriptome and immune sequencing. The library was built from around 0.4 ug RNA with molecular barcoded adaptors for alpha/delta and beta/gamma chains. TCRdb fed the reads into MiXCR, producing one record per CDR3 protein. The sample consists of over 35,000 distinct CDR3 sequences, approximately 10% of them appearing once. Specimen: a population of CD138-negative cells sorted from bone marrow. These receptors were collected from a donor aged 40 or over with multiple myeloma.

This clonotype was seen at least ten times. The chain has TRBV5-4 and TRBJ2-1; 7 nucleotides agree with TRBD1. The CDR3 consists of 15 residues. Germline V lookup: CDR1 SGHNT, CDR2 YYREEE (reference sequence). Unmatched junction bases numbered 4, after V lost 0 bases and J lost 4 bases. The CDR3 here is CASSLGQGLYNEQFF. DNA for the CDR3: TGTGCCAGCAGCTTGGGACAGGGATTATACAATGAGCAGTTCTTC.

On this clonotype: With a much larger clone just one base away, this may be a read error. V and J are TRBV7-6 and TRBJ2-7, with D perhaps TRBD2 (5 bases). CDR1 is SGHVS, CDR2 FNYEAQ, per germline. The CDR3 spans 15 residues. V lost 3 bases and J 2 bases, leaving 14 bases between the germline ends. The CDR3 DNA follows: TGTGCCAGCAGCTTTAACTTTGGACTCCCCTACGAGCAGTACTTC. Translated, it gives CASSFNFGLPYEQYF.

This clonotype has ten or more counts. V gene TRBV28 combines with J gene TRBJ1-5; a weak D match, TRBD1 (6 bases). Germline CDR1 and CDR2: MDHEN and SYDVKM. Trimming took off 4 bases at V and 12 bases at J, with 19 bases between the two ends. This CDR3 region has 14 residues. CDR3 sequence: CASSSGHTPTGQHF. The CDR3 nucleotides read TGTGCCAGCAGTTCGGGACACACCCCTACCGGCCAGCATTTT.

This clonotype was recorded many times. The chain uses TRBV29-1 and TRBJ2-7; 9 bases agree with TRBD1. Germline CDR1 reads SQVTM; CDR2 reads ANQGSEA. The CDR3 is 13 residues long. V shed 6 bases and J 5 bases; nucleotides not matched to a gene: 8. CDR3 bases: TGCAGCGTGGGGGGACAGGGTAGAGACGAGCAGTACTTC. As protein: CSVGGQGRDEQYF.

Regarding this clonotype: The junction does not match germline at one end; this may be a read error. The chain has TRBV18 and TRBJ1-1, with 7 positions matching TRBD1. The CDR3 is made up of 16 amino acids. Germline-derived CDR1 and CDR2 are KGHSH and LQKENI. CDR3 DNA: TGTGCCAACTCACAAGGGGCCAGGGGGGCCATCACTGAAGCTTTCTTT. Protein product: CANSQGARGAITEAFF.

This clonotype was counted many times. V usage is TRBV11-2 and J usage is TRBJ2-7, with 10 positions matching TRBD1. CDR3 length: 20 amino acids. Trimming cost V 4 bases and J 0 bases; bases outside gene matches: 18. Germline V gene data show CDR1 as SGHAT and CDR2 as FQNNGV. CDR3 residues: CASSSSRQGAISAVSYEQYF. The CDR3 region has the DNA TGTGCCAGCAGCTCTTCTCGACAGGGGGCAATTTCTGCGGTCTCCTACGAGCAGTACTTC.

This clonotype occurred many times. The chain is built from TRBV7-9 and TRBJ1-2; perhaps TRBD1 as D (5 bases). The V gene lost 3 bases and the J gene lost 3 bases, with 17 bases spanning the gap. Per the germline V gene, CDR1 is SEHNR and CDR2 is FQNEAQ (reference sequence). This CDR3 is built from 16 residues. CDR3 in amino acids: CASSLLGGGNYYGYTF. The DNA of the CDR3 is TGTGCCAGCAGCTTGCTCGGGGGAGGAAATTACTATGGCTACACCTTC.

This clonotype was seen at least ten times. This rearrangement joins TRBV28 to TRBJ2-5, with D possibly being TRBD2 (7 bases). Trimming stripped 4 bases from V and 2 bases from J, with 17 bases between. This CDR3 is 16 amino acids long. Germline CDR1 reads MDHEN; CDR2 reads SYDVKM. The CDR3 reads CASSSMRGGRQETQYF. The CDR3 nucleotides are TGTGCCAGCAGTTCTATGAGGGGGGGACGGCAAGAGACCCAGTACTTC.

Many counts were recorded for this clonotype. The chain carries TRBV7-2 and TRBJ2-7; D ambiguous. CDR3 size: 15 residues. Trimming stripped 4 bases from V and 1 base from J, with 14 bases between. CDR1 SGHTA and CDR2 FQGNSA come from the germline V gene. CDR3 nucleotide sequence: TGTGCCAGCAGCTCTGCGTGGTCACCTTCCTACGAGCAGTACTTC. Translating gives CASSSAWSPSYEQYF.

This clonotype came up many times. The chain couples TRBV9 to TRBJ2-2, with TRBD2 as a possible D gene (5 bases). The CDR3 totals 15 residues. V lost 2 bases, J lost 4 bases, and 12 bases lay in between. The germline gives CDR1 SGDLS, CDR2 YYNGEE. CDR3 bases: TGTGCCAGCAGCGTTCGAGGGATCGGCACCGGGGAGCTGTTTTTT. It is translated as CASSVRGIGTGELFF.

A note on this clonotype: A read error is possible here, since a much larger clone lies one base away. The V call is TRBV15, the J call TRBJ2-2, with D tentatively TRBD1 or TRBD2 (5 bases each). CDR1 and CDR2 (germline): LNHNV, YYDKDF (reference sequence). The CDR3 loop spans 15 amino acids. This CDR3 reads CATSRGVVDTGELLF. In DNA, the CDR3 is TGTGCCACCAGCAGAGGAGTGGTGGACACCGGGGAGCTGCTTTTT. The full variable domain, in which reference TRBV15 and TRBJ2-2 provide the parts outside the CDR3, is DAMVIQNPRYQVTQFGKPVTLSCSQTLNHNVMYWYQQKSSQAPKLLFHYYDKDFNNEADTPDNFQSRRPNTSFCFLDIRSPGLGDTAMYLCATSRGVVDTGELLFGEGSRLTVL.

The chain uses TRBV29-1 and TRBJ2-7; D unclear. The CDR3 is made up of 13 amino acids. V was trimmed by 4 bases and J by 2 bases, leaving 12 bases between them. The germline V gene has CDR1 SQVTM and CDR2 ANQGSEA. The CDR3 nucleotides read TGCAGCGTTGCCAAGGACGGAGCCTACGAGCAGTACTTC. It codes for CSVAKDGAYEQYF.

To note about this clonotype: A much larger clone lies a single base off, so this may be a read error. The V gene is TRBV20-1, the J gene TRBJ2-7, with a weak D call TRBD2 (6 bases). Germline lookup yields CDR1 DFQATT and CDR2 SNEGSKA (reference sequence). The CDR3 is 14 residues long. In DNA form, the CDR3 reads TGCAGCAGCGGCAACGGACGGGCGGGGAACGAGCAGTACTTC. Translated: CSSGNGRAGNEQYF.

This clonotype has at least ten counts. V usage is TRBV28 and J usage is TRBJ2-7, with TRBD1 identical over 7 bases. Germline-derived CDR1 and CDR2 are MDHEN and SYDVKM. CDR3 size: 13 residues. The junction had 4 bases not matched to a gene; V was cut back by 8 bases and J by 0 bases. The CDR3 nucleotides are TGTGCCAGCCAGGGACAGCCCTCCTACGAGCAGTACTTC. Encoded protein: CASQGQPSYEQYF. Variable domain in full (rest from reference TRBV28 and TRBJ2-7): DVKVTQSSRYLVKRTGEKVFLECVQDMDHENMFWYRQDPGLGLRLIYFSYDVKMKEKGDIPEGYSVSREKKERFSLILESASTNQTSMYLCASQGQPSYEQYFGPGTRLTVT.

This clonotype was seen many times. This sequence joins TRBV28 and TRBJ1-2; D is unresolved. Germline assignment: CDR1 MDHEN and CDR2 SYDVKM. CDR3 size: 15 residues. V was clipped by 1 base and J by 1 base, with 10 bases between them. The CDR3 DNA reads TGTGCCAGCAGTTTATCGGAAGGAGTTAACTATGGCTACACCTTC. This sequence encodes CASSLSEGVNYGYTF.

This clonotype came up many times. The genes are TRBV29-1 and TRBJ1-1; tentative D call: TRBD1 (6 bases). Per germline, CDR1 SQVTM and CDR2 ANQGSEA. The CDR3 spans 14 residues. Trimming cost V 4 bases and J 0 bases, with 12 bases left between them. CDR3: CSVGPRGLNTEAFF. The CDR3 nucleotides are TGCAGCGTTGGTCCCAGGGGCCTGAACACTGAAGCTTTCTTT.

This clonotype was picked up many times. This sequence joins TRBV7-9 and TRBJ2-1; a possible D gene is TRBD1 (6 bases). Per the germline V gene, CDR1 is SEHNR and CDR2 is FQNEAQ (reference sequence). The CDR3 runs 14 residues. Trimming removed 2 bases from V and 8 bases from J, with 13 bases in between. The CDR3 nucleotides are TGTGCCAGCAGCTTACAGAATAAGGGGGATGAGCAGTTCTTC. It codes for CASSLQNKGDEQFF.

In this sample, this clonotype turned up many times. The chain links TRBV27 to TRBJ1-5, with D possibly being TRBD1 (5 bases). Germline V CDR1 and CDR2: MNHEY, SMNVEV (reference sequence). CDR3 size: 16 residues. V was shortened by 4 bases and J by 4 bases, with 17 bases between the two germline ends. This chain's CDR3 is CASSSDRGGKNQPQHF. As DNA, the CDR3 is TGTGCCAGCAGTTCCGACCGGGGCGGGAAGAATCAGCCCCAGCATTTT.

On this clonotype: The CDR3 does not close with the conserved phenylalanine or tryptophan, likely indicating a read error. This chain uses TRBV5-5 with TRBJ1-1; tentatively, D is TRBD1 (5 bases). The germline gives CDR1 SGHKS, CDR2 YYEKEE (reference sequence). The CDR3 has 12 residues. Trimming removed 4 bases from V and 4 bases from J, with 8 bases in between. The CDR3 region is CASSNGGTEAFS. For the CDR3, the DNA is TGTGCCAGCAGCAACGGGGGCACTGAAGCTTTCTCT.

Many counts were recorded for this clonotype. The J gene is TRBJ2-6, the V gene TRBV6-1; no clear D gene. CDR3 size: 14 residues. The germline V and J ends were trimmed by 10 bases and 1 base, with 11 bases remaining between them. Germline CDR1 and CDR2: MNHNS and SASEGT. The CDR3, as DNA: TGTGCCAACCGGGCCGGATCTGGGGCCAACGTCCTGACTTTC. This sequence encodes CANRAGSGANVLTF.

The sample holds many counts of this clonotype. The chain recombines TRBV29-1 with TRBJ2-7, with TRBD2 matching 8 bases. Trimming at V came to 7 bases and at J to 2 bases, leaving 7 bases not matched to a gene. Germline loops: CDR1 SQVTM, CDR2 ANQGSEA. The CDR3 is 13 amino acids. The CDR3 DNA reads TGCAGCGCAGGACCGGGGGGGGCCTACGAGCAGTACTTC. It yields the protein CSAGPGGAYEQYF.

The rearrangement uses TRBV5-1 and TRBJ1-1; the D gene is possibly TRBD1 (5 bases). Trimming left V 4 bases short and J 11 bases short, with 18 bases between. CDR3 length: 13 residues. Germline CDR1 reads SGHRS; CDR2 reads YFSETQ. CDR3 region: CASSADSALNAFF. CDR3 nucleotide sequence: TGCGCCAGCAGCGCCGACAGCGCGTTAAACGCTTTCTTT.

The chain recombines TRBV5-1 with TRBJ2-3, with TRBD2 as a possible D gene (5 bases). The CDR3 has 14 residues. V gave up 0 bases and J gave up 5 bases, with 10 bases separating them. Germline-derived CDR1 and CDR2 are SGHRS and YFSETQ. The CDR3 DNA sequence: TGCGCCAGCAGCTTGGGAGGGATAGGAGATACGCAGTATTTT. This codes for CASSLGGIGDTQYF.

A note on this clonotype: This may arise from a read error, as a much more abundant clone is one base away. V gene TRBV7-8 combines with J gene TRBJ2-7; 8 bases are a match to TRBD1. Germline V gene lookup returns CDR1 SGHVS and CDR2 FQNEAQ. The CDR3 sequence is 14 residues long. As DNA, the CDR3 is TGTGCCAGCAGCCCAGCGACAGGGGCCTACGAGCGGTACTTC. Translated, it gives CASSPATGAYERYF.

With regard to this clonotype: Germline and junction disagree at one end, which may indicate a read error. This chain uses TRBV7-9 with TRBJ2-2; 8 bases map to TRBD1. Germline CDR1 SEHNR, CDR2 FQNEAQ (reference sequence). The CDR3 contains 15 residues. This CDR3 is CASSKTGANTGEPFF. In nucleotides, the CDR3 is TGTGCCAGCAGCAAGACAGGGGCGAACACCGGGGAGCCGTTTTTT. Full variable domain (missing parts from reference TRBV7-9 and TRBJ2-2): DTGVSQNPRHKITKRGQNVTFRCDPISEHNRLYWYRQTLGQGPEFLTYFQNEAQLEKSRLLSDRFSAERPKGSFSTLEIQRTEQGDSAMYLCASSKTGANTGEPFFGEGSRLTVL.

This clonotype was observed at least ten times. The CDR3 reads CASSLDRDRVTFF. The CDR3 DNA is TGTGCCAGCAGCTTAGACCGGGACAGGGTAACTTTCTTT. The chain links TRBV7-9 to TRBJ1-1; 9 bases agree with TRBD1. The CDR3 totals 13 residues. From germline, CDR1 is SEHNR and CDR2 FQNEAQ (reference sequence). With V trimmed by 1 base and J by 12 bases, 6 bases remained unmatched.

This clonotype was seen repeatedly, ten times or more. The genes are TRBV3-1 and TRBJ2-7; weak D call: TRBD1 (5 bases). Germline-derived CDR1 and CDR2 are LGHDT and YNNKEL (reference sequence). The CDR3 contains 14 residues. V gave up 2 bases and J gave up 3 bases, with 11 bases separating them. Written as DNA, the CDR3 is TGTGCCAGCAGCCAACACGGAGACAGCTACGAGCAGTACTTC. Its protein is CASSQHGDSYEQYF.